These T cell receptor beta chains were read from a single sample in a study of shared clonotypes between healthy human individuals. Generated by immunoSEQ multiplex PCR, the TCRdb table keeps only in-frame clones and is missing some. Of 2,500,000 or so clones in the sample, around 90% were seen once. Material for sequencing was naive CD4+ T cells from PBMCs. Receptors originate from a man aged 18 to 29 in good health. Some clones in this sample may be carry-over from other donors' samples. The CDR3 runs from the conserved cysteine through the conserved F or W. D genes are given only for firm matches. Rows may omit the clone size; those that give it use once, few, many or a size class.

>TRBV5-8|-|-|TRBJ1-2
CASSLFTRYTF
TGTGCCAGCAGCTTATTCACCCGCTACACCTTC
>TRBV28|-|-|TRBJ1-4
CASSAGGGRREKLFF
TGTGCCAGCAGTGCCGGGGGGGGGCGCCGTGAAAAACTGTTTTTT
>TRBV4-1|-|-|TRBJ1-5
CASSQDQQRNQPQHF
TGCGCCAGCAGCCAAGATCAACAGCGCAATCAGCCCCAGCATTTT
>TRBV5-1|TRBD1|-|TRBJ1-1
CASSTGQVDTEAFF
TGCGCCAGCAGCACCGGACAGGTGGACACTGAAGCTTTCTTT
>TRBV7-2|-|-|TRBJ2-7
CASSLHSYEQYF
TGTGCCAGCAGCCTTCACTCCTACGAGCAGTACTTC
>TRBV18|TRBD2|once|TRBJ2-7
CASSLLAAPSYEQYF
TGTGCCAGCTCACTACTAGCGGCCCCCTCCTACGAGCAGTACTTC
>TRBV5-1|TRBD2|once|TRBJ2-7
CASSLGTSLYEQYF
TGCGCCAGCAGCTTGGGGACTAGCCTCTACGAGCAGTACTTC
>TRBV6-1|TRBD2|-|TRBJ2-5
CASRGRLAEKETQYF
TGTGCCAGCAGAGGCAGACTAGCGGAGAAAGAGACCCAGTACTTC
>TRBV25-1|TRBD1|-|TRBJ1-1
CASRGDSWTTEAFF
TGTGCCAGCAGGGGGGACAGCTGGACCACTGAAGCTTTCTTT
>TRBV7-9|TRBD2|-|TRBJ2-3
CASRSGIATDTQYF
TGTGCCAGCAGGAGCGGGATCGCCACAGATACGCAGTATTTT
>TRBV5-1|-|-|TRBJ2-7
CASSLGQGSSYEQYF
TGCGCCAGCAGCTTGGGTCAGGGGAGCTCCTACGAGCAGTACTTC
>TRBV5-1|-|-|TRBJ1-1
CASSLWAAMNTEAFF
TGCGCCAGCAGCTTGTGGGCAGCCATGAACACTGAAGCTTTCTTT
>TRBV6-5|TRBD2|-|TRBJ2-2
CASSRSGRNTGELFF
TGTGCCAGCAGCCGGAGCGGGAGGAACACCGGGGAGCTGTTTTTT
>TRBV27|-|-|TRBJ2-7
CASSYNRVSGFYEQYF
TGTGCCAGCAGCTATAACAGGGTCAGCGGATTCTACGAGCAGTACTTC
>TRBV6-5|TRBD2|-|TRBJ2-1
CASSQNSGRYGEQFF
TGTGCCAGCAGCCAGAATAGCGGGAGGTACGGTGAGCAGTTCTTC
>TRBV19|-|-|TRBJ1-5
CATTRSGYQPQHF
TGTGCCACCACACGGTCGGGGTATCAGCCCCAGCATTTT
>TRBV28|-|-|TRBJ2-3
CASSLRDTSTDTQYF
TGTGCCAGCAGTTTAAGGGACACTAGCACAGATACGCAGTATTTT
>TRBV5-1|TRBD1|once|TRBJ2-1
CASSRGTGSWNEQFF
TGCGCCAGCAGCCGGGGGACAGGGTCTTGGAATGAGCAGTTCTTC
>TRBV28|-|-|TRBJ1-2
CASSPYIPLVVPISRGASYGYTF
TGTGCCAGCAGTCCTTATATACCCCTAGTTGTACCCATAAGCCGCGGCGCGAGCTATGGCTACACCTTC
>TRBV2|TRBD1|few|TRBJ1-5
CASRLTGQGGQPQHF
TGTGCCAGCAGGCTCACGGGACAGGGGGGTCAGCCCCAGCATTTT
>TRBV28|TRBD1|-|TRBJ2-7
CASSPGQGAREQYF
TGTGCCAGCAGTCCGGGACAGGGGGCGCGGGAGCAGTACTTC
>TRBV11-2|-|once|TRBJ2-6
CASSLGPFSGANVLTF
TGTGCCAGCAGCTTAGGACCTTTCTCTGGGGCCAACGTCCTGACTTTC
>TRBV27|-|once|TRBJ2-7
CASRRWPSAITYEQYF
TGTGCCAGCAGGAGGTGGCCTAGCGCTATTACCTACGAGCAGTACTTC
>TRBV11-2|-|-|TRBJ2-3
CASSLVAGRQYF
TGTGCCAGCAGCTTAGTGGCGGGAAGGCAGTATTTT